This T cell receptor (beta chain) was identified during a study of shared clonotypes between healthy human individuals. All participating donors were Caucasian adults from Nashville, Tennessee. Sequencing was performed with immunoSEQ multiplex PCR; in TCRdb, only in-frame clones are kept and a portion is missing. The table includes 450,000 to 500,000 clones, 76% detected once. Only one count was recorded for this clone. The sample taken for sequencing was PBMCs. The origin of this receptor is a middle-aged woman in good health. Some clones in this sample may be carry-over from other donors' samples.

CDR3 coding DNA: TGTGCCAGCAGCTTCCAGCTCGGGGAGCTGTTTTTT. The encoded protein is CASSFQLGELFF. The chain carries TRBV7-9 and TRBJ2-2; D is unclear. Germline CDR1 SEHNR, CDR2 FQNEAQ (reference sequence). The V end was cut by 3 bases, the J end by 7 bases, with 6 bases between. The CDR3 contains 12 residues.